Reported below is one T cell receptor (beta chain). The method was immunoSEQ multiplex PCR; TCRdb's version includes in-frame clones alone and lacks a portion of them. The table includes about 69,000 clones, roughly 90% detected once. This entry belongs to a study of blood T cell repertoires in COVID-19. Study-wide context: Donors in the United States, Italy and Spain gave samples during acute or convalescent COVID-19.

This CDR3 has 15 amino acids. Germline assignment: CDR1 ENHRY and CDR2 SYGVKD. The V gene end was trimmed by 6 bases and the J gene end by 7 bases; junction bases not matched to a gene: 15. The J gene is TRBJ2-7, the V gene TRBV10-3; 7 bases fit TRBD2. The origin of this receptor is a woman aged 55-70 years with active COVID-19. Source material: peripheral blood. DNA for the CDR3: TGTGCCATCAGCCCGGCTAGCGGACCCTCGGGGGAGCAGTACTTC. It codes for CAISPASGPSGEQYF.